This passage covers 28 T cell receptor beta chains from one sample sequenced in a study of T cell changes during pregnancy in multiple sclerosis. Method: immunoSEQ multiplex PCR; TCRdb's copy keeps in-frame clones and lacks some. The data show roughly 100,000 clones, under 95% seen once. Here the sequenced sample was peripheral blood, taken before pregnancy. These TCRs come from a female donor with multiple sclerosis, enrolled in a pregnancy study.

The chain couples TRBV6-6 to TRBJ2-7; TRBD1 aligns across 11 bases. V gave up 3 bases and J gave up 4 bases; unmatched junction bases: 2. CDR1 is MNHNY and CDR2 is SVGAGI in the germline V gene (reference sequence). There are 14 residues in the CDR3. The CDR3 sequence is CASSYGQGAYEQYF. The CDR3 coding sequence is TGTGCCAGCAGTTATGGACAGGGGGCGTACGAGCAGTACTTC.

DNA of the CDR3: TGTGCCAGTAGTACCCCGGGACAGGGGAACACCTACGAGCAGTACTTC. It specifies CASSTPGQGNTYEQYF. This chain links TRBV19 with TRBJ2-7; 10 bases map to TRBD1. The CDR3 is made up of 16 amino acids. Germline V gives CDR1 LNHDA, CDR2 SQIVND (reference sequence). V shed 4 bases and J 2 bases; nucleotides not matched to a gene: 8. The whole variable domain, filled in from reference TRBV19 and TRBJ2-7, reads DGGITQSPKYLFRKEGQNVTLSCEQNLNHDAMYWYRQDPGQGLRLIYYSQIVNDFQKGDIAEGYSVSREKKESFPLTVTSAQKNPTAFYLCASSTPGQGNTYEQYFGPGTRLTVT.

The rearrangement joins TRBV12-2 to TRBJ2-2; the table names TRBD1, a call not compared with the DNA. TRBV12-2 is assigned pseudogene status. CDR3 length: 16 residues. In nucleotides, the CDR3 is TGTGCAAGTCGCTTAGCTCAGGGTCTTGACACCGGGGAGCTGTTTTTT. Translated, it gives CASRLAQGLDTGELFF.

The J gene is TRBJ2-3, the V gene TRBV5-4; the D is unclear. V was pared by 4 bases and J by 9 bases, with 18 bases between. Germline V lookup: CDR1 SGHNT, CDR2 YYREEE (reference sequence). The CDR3 contains 14 residues. The CDR3 spells CASSPISPPRTQYF. CDR3 nucleotides: TGTGCCAGCAGCCCAATTTCGCCCCCCAGGACGCAGTATTTT.

CDR3 nucleotide sequence: TGTGCCAGCAGCGGGGGGACTAGCACAGATACGCAGTATTTT. Encoded protein: CASSGGTSTDTQYF. The chain joins TRBV9 to TRBJ2-3, with D perhaps matching TRBD2 (6 bases). The CDR3 length is 14 residues. Trimming pared 3 bases from V and 0 bases from J, leaving 8 bases between. CDR1 and CDR2 (germline): SGDLS, YYNGEE.

The genes are TRBV19 and TRBJ1-1; D perhaps matches TRBD1 (6 bases). CDR1 LNHDA and CDR2 SQIVND come from the germline V gene (reference sequence). This CDR3 is 15 amino acids long. The V gene lost 3 bases and the J gene lost 3 bases, with 14 bases spanning the gap. CDR3 in amino acids: CASSMTEDSYTEAFF. The CDR3 DNA sequence: TGTGCCAGTAGTATGACCGAGGACAGTTACACTGAAGCTTTCTTT.

The chain has TRBV4-1 and TRBJ2-1, with 12 bases identical to TRBD2. The CDR3 runs to 13 residues. V shed 5 bases and J 10 bases; nucleotides not matched to a gene: 3. The germline CDR1 and CDR2 sequences are MGHRA and YSYEKL. The DNA for the CDR3 is TGCGCCAGCAGCGAAGGACTAGCGGGGGAGCAGTTCTTC. Amino acid sequence: CASSEGLAGEQFF.

The chain uses TRBV6-6 and TRBJ2-7; 13 positions agree with TRBD2. The J segment lost 5 bases and the V segment lost 6 bases, leaving 7 bases of the junction unmatched. Germline CDR1 MNHNY, CDR2 SVGAGI (reference sequence). This CDR3 is 15 amino acids long. As DNA, the CDR3 is TGTGCCAGCAGCCCTACCGGGACTAGCGGGAACGAGCAGTACTTC. It translates to CASSPTGTSGNEQYF.

The chain combines TRBV28 with TRBJ2-2, with 8 nucleotides matching TRBD1. J gave up 1 base and V 10 bases, and 11 bases lay outside the gene matches. CDR1 is MDHEN and CDR2 is SYDVKM in the germline V gene. The CDR3 is made up of 16 amino acids. CDR3 sequence reads: CATNQAGTGNTGELFF. CDR3 nucleotide sequence: TGTGCCACAAACCAGGCCGGGACAGGGAACACCGGGGAGCTGTTTTTT.

The chain employs TRBV19 and TRBJ2-1, with D possibly being TRBD2 (5 bases). This CDR3 comprises 15 residues. CDR1 is LNHDA, CDR2 SQIVND, per germline (reference sequence). The germline V and J ends were trimmed by 7 bases and 0 bases, with 13 bases remaining between them. CDR3 region: CASNGGLDSYNEQFF. The CDR3 DNA reads as TGTGCCAGTAACGGCGGGCTCGACTCCTACAATGAGCAGTTCTTC.

The count of this clone is one. The rearrangement joins TRBV6-6 to TRBJ1-1; possible D gene TRBD1, 5 bases. V gave up 7 bases and J gave up 1 base, with 13 bases separating them. Germline CDR1 is MNHNY and CDR2 is SVGAGI (reference sequence). CDR3 length: 14 residues. Written as DNA, the CDR3 is TGTGCCAGCATCGAGCAGGGCCGGAACACTGAAGCTTTCTTT. Translated: CASIEQGRNTEAFF.

The chain couples TRBV28 to TRBJ1-5; 10 bases match TRBD1. The CDR3 covers 16 residues. Germline CDR1 and CDR2: MDHEN and SYDVKM. V trimming: 7 bases; J trimming: 5 bases; junction bases outside the gene matches: 11. The CDR3 is CASNRPGTGDHQPQHF. As DNA, the CDR3 is TGTGCCAGCAATCGTCCCGGGACAGGGGATCATCAGCCCCAGCATTTT. The complete variable domain, with remaining parts taken from reference TRBV28 and TRBJ1-5, reads DVKVTQSSRYLVKRTGEKVFLECVQDMDHENMFWYRQDPGLGLRLIYFSYDVKMKEKGDIPEGYSVSREKKERFSLILESASTNQTSMYLCASNRPGTGDHQPQHFGDGTRLSIL.

Only one count was recorded for this clone. The chain recombines TRBV30 with TRBJ1-5; possibly TRBD1 for D (5 bases). CDR3 length: 13 residues. Germline lookup yields CDR1 GTSNPN and CDR2 SVGIG (reference sequence). V gave up 4 bases and J gave up 2 bases, with 9 bases separating them. The CDR3 bases are TGTGCCTGGACAGGGTCGGGCAATCAGCCCCAGCATTTT. Amino acid sequence: CAWTGSGNQPQHF.

The V gene is TRBV6-5, the J gene TRBJ1-5, with a weak D call TRBD1 (5 bases). V lost 7 bases, J lost 6 bases, and 19 bases lay in between. CDR3 size: 15 residues. The germline CDR1 and CDR2 sequences are MNHEY and SVGAGI. This CDR3 is CASTPLAGMGQPQHF. The CDR3 bases are TGTGCCAGCACCCCCTTGGCAGGGATGGGTCAGCCCCAGCATTTT.

V gene TRBV5-4 combines with J gene TRBJ2-2, with 7 bases that match TRBD2. The length of the CDR3 is 15 residues. Germline trimming cut 2 bases from V and 7 bases from J; bases unmatched to any gene: 8. Germline V gene sequence: CDR1 SGHNT, CDR2 YYREEE (reference sequence). The CDR3 bases are TGTGCCAGCAGCTTCGGCGGGGGTGTTGGCGGGGAGCTGTTTTTT. This translates into CASSFGGGVGGELFF.

J is TRBJ2-7 and V is TRBV6-5, with 7 bases fitting TRBD1. Germline CDR1 reads MNHEY; CDR2 reads SVGAGI. Unmatched junction bases numbered 7, after V lost 5 bases and J lost 12 bases. There are 11 residues in the CDR3. This CDR3 is CASSEGGRRYF. The CDR3 DNA follows: TGTGCCAGCAGTGAAGGGGGCCGGCGGTACTTC.

J is TRBJ1-2 and V is TRBV19; perhaps TRBD1 as D (5 bases). The CDR3 consists of 16 residues. Germline V gene lookup returns CDR1 LNHDA and CDR2 SQIVND (reference sequence). Trimming pared 7 bases from V and 0 bases from J, leaving 18 bases between. The CDR3 bases are TGTGCCAGTAAATACGGAGCAGGGACTTCTAACTATGGCTACACCTTC. Amino acids: CASKYGAGTSNYGYTF.

The chain employs TRBV7-8 and TRBJ2-4; 11 bases are a match to TRBD2. This CDR3 is built from 18 residues. In germline, CDR1 is SGHVS, CDR2 FQNEAQ. The ends lost 5 bases at V and 2 bases at J; junction bases unmatched: 11. CDR3 in DNA: TGTGCCAGCAGCCCCTGGGTAGCGGGAGGGAAGACCAAAAACATTCAGTACTTC. Residues: CASSPWVAGGKTKNIQYF.

V is TRBV10-3 and J is TRBJ2-3; D perhaps matches TRBD2 (6 bases). The CDR3 totals 15 residues. Trimming removed 2 bases from V and 2 bases from J, with 11 bases in between. CDR1 ENHRY and CDR2 SYGVKD come from the germline V gene. CDR3: CAISERGSYTDTQYF. CDR3 nucleotides: TGTGCCATCAGTGAGCGGGGGAGTTACACAGATACGCAGTATTTT.

CDR3 residues: CASSFASGASSYEQYF. The CDR3 DNA reads as TGTGCCAGCAGCTTTGCTAGCGGGGCCTCCTCCTACGAGCAGTACTTC. This chain uses TRBV5-4 with TRBJ2-7; 9 bases agree with TRBD2. This CDR3 is 16 amino acids long. V dropped 2 bases and J dropped 0; count of bases not matched to a gene: 6. CDR1 is SGHNT, CDR2 YYREEE, per germline (reference sequence).

The CDR3 coding sequence is TGTGCCAGCAGTTTATGGGACAGGGGAGGCTACGAGCAGTACTTC. It yields the protein CASSLWDRGGYEQYF. The chain joins TRBV27 to TRBJ2-7, with TRBD1 matching over 10 bases. The CDR3 runs to 15 residues. With V trimmed by 1 base and J by 3 bases, 3 bases remained unmatched. Germline CDR1 MNHEY, CDR2 SMNVEV (reference sequence).

V is TRBV19 and J is TRBJ2-2; 8 positions match TRBD1. V gave up 5 bases and J gave up 0 bases; unmatched junction bases: 8. Germline loops: CDR1 LNHDA, CDR2 SQIVND (reference sequence). The CDR3 sequence is 17 residues long. CDR3 DNA sequence: TGTGCCAGTAGTCCTTCTCAGGGGGCGGCGAACACCGGGGAGCTGTTTTTT. It encodes CASSPSQGAANTGELFF.

The J gene is TRBJ1-2, the V gene TRBV28; the D is unclear. V lost 2 bases and J 2 bases, leaving 6 bases between the germline ends. The CDR3 consists of 13 residues. Germline values: CDR1 MDHEN, CDR2 SYDVKM. In DNA, the CDR3 is TGTGCCAGCAGTTTAGGGCAGAACTATGGCTACACCTTC. Translating it yields CASSLGQNYGYTF.

The V and J genes are TRBV7-8 and TRBJ2-7; the match to TRBD1 covers 8 bases. CDR3 length: 15 amino acids. V shed 1 base and J 1 base; nucleotides not matched to a gene: 3. Germline values: CDR1 SGHVS, CDR2 FQNEAQ. CDR3 region: CASSLEDRESYEQYF. Written as DNA, the CDR3 is TGTGCCAGCAGCTTAGAGGACAGGGAGTCCTACGAGCAGTACTTC. Variable domain in full (rest from reference TRBV7-8 and TRBJ2-7): GAGVSQSPRYKVAKRGQDVALRCDPISGHVSLFWYQQALGQGPEFLTYFQNEAQLDKSGLPSDRFFAERPEGSVSTLKIQRTQQEDSAVYLCASSLEDRESYEQYFGPGTRLTVT.

The CDR3 DNA sequence: TGTGCCAGCAGCTTACGGCGGGAAGCTTTCTTT. Protein: CASSLRREAFF. The chain recombines TRBV7-2 with TRBJ1-1; unclear D gene. The ends were cut back, 2 bases at V and 8 bases at J, with 6 bases in the middle. This CDR3 has 11 residues. The germline V gene encodes CDR1 SGHTA and CDR2 FQGNSA.

The chain employs TRBV4-2 and TRBJ1-1; unclear D gene. V shed 4 bases and J shed 1 base, with 10 bases lying between them. The CDR3 consists of 14 residues. Germline V gene data show CDR1 as LGHNA and CDR2 as YNFKEQ. The CDR3 loop reads CASSPTTGNTEAFF. The CDR3 DNA sequence: TGTGCCAGCAGCCCAACCACGGGGAACACTGAAGCTTTCTTT.

CDR3 sequence: CASSLYASGGAIGELFF. The CDR3 nucleotides read TGTGCCAGCAGTTTATACGCTAGCGGGGGGGCCATCGGGGAGCTGTTTTTT. The rearrangement joins TRBV27 to TRBJ2-2, with 12 bases that match TRBD2. CDR3 length: 17 residues. Germline values: CDR1 MNHEY, CDR2 SMNVEV (reference sequence). Germline trimming cut 1 base from V and 7 bases from J; bases unmatched to any gene: 7.

The chain has TRBV6-6 and TRBJ2-3; D not resolved. CDR3 size: 10 residues. Germline V CDR1 and CDR2: MNHNY, SVGAGI (reference sequence). V lost 9 bases and J lost 7, with 8 bases in between. The CDR3 reads CASGPYTQYF. For the CDR3, the DNA is TGTGCCAGTGGGCCTTATACGCAGTATTTT.